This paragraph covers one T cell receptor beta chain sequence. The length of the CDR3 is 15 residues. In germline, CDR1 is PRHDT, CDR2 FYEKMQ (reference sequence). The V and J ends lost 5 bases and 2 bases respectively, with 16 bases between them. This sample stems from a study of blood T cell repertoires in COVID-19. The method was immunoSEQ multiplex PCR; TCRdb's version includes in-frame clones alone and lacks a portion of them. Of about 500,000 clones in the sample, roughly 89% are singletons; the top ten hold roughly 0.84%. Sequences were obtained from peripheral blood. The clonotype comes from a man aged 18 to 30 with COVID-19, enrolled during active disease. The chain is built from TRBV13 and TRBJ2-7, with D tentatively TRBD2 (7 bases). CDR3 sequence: CASSLGPGGTYEQYF. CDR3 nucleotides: TGTGCCAGCAGCCTTGGACCGGGGGGCACCTACGAGCAGTACTTC.